What follows are 18 T cell receptor beta chains derived from one specimen sequenced in a study of CD8 T cells in ankylosing spondylitis. TCRdb itself ran the 5' RACE reads through MiXCR, one entry per CDR3 protein. The data show 100,000 or so distinct CDR3 sequences, approximately 8.9% seen once. Antigens of these TCRs are unknown. Notes on the study in general: There was a TCR beta motif, made of several highly homologous variants, that appeared characteristic of ankylosing spondylitis blood.

The sequencing sample was made of blood, either unsorted or a sorted T cell fraction (not recorded which). These receptors were obtained from a male donor with ankylosing spondylitis.

There are many counts of this clonotype. CDR3 DNA: TGTGCCAGCAGCCCACCCATACTAGGGGCCCAAGAGACCCAGTACTTC. Translation: CASSPPILGAQETQYF. The chain couples TRBV11-2 to TRBJ2-5; D may match TRBD1 or TRBD2 (5 bases each). Germline V gene lookup returns CDR1 SGHAT and CDR2 FQNNGV. The V end lost 5 bases, the J end lost 1 base, and 17 bases lay between the germline ends. The CDR3 totals 16 residues.

This clonotype was detected many times. The rearrangement uses TRBV12-3 or TRBV12-4 and TRBJ1-2; D gene unclear. V lost 0 bases to trimming and J lost 4 bases, with 9 bases between them. This CDR3 comprises 14 residues. The DNA of the CDR3 is TGTGCCAGCAGTTTAGCAGGGCAGGCCTATGGCTACACCTTC. It is translated as CASSLAGQAYGYTF.

This clonotype showed up just a few times. This rearrangement joins TRBV20-1 to TRBJ2-1; D is unclear. The V end was cut by 5 bases, the J end by 0 bases, with 14 bases between. Germline-derived CDR1 and CDR2 are DFQATT and SNEGSKA (reference sequence). The CDR3 runs to 15 residues. CDR3: CSAEVPTNSYNEQFF. CDR3 bases: TGCAGTGCTGAGGTTCCCACTAACTCCTACAATGAGCAGTTCTTC.

The chain recombines TRBV10-3 with TRBJ1-3; TRBD1 aligns across 9 bases. The CDR3 is made up of 16 amino acids. Unmatched junction bases numbered 5, after V lost 5 bases and J lost 0 bases. Germline CDR1 is ENHRY and CDR2 is SYGVKD. DNA for the CDR3: TGTGCCATCAGTCGGGACAGGGATTACTCTGGAAACACCATATATTTT. Protein product: CAISRDRDYSGNTIYF.

The rearrangement uses TRBV20-1 and TRBJ1-6; a possible D gene is TRBD1 (6 bases). CDR1 and CDR2 from the germline V gene are DFQATT and SNEGSKA (reference sequence). Trimming stripped 6 bases from V and 10 bases from J, with 19 bases between. This CDR3 region has 14 residues. The CDR3 coding sequence is TGCAGTGCCTCACTCGACAGGATCGGCTCACCCCTCCACTTT. This sequence encodes CSASLDRIGSPLHF.

The chain recombines TRBV5-1 with TRBJ1-1; D gene uncertain. Per the germline V gene, CDR1 is SGHRS and CDR2 is YFSETQ. CDR3 length equals 18 residues. V lost 0 bases and J lost 0, with 18 bases in between. The CDR3 is CASSLDSRDVGVNTEAFF. CDR3 DNA: TGCGCCAGCAGCTTGGATAGCCGCGACGTGGGTGTGAACACTGAAGCTTTCTTT.

At least ten counts were recorded for this clonotype. V is TRBV7-9 and J is TRBJ2-5; D is unclear. The CDR3 covers 14 residues. V was cut by 2 bases and J by 2 bases, with 9 bases left in between. CDR1 and CDR2 from the germline V gene are SEHNR and FQNEAQ (reference sequence). The CDR3 is CASSLTGKQETQYF. The CDR3 DNA follows: TGTGCCAGCAGCTTAACGGGTAAACAAGAGACCCAGTACTTC.

This clonotype was recorded a few times. The rearrangement joins TRBV19 to TRBJ1-1; D is unclear. With 6 bases removed from V and 1 base from J, the gap between germline ends came to 12 bases. From germline, CDR1 is LNHDA and CDR2 SQIVND (reference sequence). The CDR3 loop spans 14 amino acids. CDR3 bases: TGTGCCAGTAGATCTTGGTCGGGGAACACTGAAGCTTTCTTT. Protein sequence: CASRSWSGNTEAFF.

This clonotype was seen repeatedly, ten times or more. This rearrangement joins TRBV27 to TRBJ1-2; D is unclear. Trimming took 4 bases from V and 7 from J, leaving 13 bases between them. The CDR3 loop spans 13 amino acids. Germline-derived CDR1 and CDR2 are MNHEY and SMNVEV (reference sequence). CDR3 region: CASSSPPRSGYTF. CDR3 in DNA: TGTGCCAGCAGTTCCCCCCCCAGGAGTGGCTACACCTTC.

This clonotype was detected a few times. J is TRBJ2-5 and V is TRBV14, with D perhaps TRBD1 or TRBD2 (6 bases each). The V end was cut by 4 bases, the J end by 2 bases, with 17 bases between. CDR3 length equals 16 residues. Germline assignment: CDR1 SGHDN and CDR2 FVKESK. DNA for the CDR3: TGTGCCAGCAGCCGCCATAGGGGGGTGGATCAAGAGACCCAGTACTTC. This encodes CASSRHRGVDQETQYF.

This clonotype has a count of ten or more. The chain uses TRBV11-2 and TRBJ1-1; TRBD1 agrees at 7 bases. Losses at the gene ends were 4 bases for V and 5 bases for J; bases not matched to a gene: 4. CDR1 and CDR2 (germline): SGHAT, FQNNGV. The CDR3 extends over 13 amino acids. DNA for the CDR3: TGTGCCAGCAGCTCAGGGGGTTGGACTGAAGCTTTCTTT. It yields the protein CASSSGGWTEAFF.

This clonotype turned up a few times. The rearrangement links TRBV2 to TRBJ2-7; 7 bases align to TRBD1. J gave up 5 bases and V 3 bases, and 7 bases lay outside the gene matches. CDR1 SNHLY and CDR2 FYNNEI come from the germline V gene. This CDR3 is 14 amino acids long. The CDR3 DNA sequence: TGTGCCAGCAGTGAGGATAGGGGGCTCAACGAGCAGTACGTC. The encoded protein is CASSEDRGLNEQYV.

This chain links TRBV12-3 or TRBV12-4 with TRBJ2-7, with TRBD1 matching 7 bases. Unmatched junction bases numbered 4, after V lost 1 base and J lost 4 bases. The CDR3 spans 14 residues. The CDR3 bases are TGTGCCAGCAGTTTAGGCACAGGGGTATACGAGCAGTACGTC. It is translated as CASSLGTGVYEQYV.

Comments on this clonotype: This may stem from a read error, because a much larger clone lies one nucleotide away. The final CDR3 position lacks the conserved phenylalanine or tryptophan, pointing to a likely read error. The chain is built from TRBV9 and TRBJ1-1, with D perhaps matching TRBD1 (6 bases). Trimming removed 2 bases at V and 4 bases at J, with 18 bases between. Germline CDR1 SGDLS, CDR2 YYNGEE. The CDR3 has 16 amino acids. Here the CDR3 reads CASSVSKQGSSTEAFY. In DNA, the CDR3 is TGTGCCAGCAGCGTCTCGAAACAGGGTAGTAGCACTGAAGCTTTCTAT.

The V call is TRBV7-2, the J call TRBJ2-1; D not resolved. Germline CDR1 and CDR2: SGHTA and FQGNSA. The CDR3 runs to 14 residues. With 1 base removed from V and 3 bases from J, the gap between germline ends came to 7 bases. This chain's CDR3 is CASSLVGNYNEQFF. The DNA for the CDR3 is TGTGCCAGCAGCTTAGTGGGGAACTACAATGAGCAGTTCTTC. The variable domain in full, with the rest retrieved from reference TRBV7-2 and TRBJ2-1, is GAGVSQSPSNKVTEKGKDVELRCDPISGHTALYWYRQSLGQGLEFLIYFQGNSAPDKSGLPSDRFSAERTGGSVSTLTIQRTQQEDSAVYLCASSLVGNYNEQFFGPGTRLTVL.

J is TRBJ2-1 and V is TRBV30, with no clear D. With 0 bases removed from V and 8 bases from J, the gap between germline ends came to 14 bases. The V gene's germline CDR1 is GTSNPN and CDR2 SVGIG (reference sequence). The CDR3 has 14 residues. DNA for the CDR3: TGTGCCTGGAGTGTACTCGGGCCAAGGGATGAGCAGTTCTTC. It is translated as CAWSVLGPRDEQFF.

The chain has TRBV7-9 and TRBJ2-7, with 8 nucleotides matching TRBD1. J gave up 5 bases and V 2 bases, and 8 bases lay outside the gene matches. Germline V gene lookup returns CDR1 SEHNR and CDR2 FQNEAQ (reference sequence). CDR3 length equals 15 residues. CDR3 loop: CASSLSSGGRDEQYF. The CDR3 DNA is TGTGCCAGCAGCTTAAGTTCAGGGGGCAGAGACGAGCAGTACTTC. The full variable domain, rest sourced from reference TRBV7-9 and TRBJ2-7, is DTGVSQNPRHKITKRGQNVTFRCDPISEHNRLYWYRQTLGQGPEFLTYFQNEAQLEKSRLLSDRFSAERPKGSFSTLEIQRTEQGDSAMYLCASSLSSGGRDEQYFGPGTRLTVT.

There are many counts of this clonotype. This chain links TRBV11-2 with TRBJ2-5, with 7 bases fitting TRBD1. With V trimmed by 8 bases and J by 2 bases, 14 bases remained unmatched. Germline assignment: CDR1 SGHAT and CDR2 FQNNGV. This CDR3 has 16 residues. CDR3 loop: CASGQPRQGLQETQYF. DNA of the CDR3: TGTGCCAGCGGACAACCTCGACAGGGTTTACAAGAGACCCAGTACTTC.